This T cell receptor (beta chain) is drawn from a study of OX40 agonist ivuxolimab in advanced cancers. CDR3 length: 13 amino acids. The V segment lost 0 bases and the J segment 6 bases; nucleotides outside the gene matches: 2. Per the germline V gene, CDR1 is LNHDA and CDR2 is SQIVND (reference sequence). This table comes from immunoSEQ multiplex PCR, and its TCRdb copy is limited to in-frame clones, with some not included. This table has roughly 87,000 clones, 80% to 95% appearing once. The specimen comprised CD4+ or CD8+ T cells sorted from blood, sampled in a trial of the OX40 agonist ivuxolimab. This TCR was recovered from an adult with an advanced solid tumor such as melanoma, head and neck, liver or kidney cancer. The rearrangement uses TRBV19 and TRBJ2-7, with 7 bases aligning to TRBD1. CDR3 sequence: CASSIESGGEQYF. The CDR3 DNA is TGTGCCAGTAGTATAGAGTCAGGGGGCGAGCAGTACTTC.